This entry features one T cell receptor (beta chain) sequence. Its antigen is still unknown. This record comes from a study of OX40 agonist ivuxolimab in advanced cancers. The J segment lost 3 bases and the V segment lost 0 bases, leaving 3 bases of the junction unmatched. The CDR3 has 16 amino acids. The germline V gene encodes CDR1 KGHSH and CDR2 LQKENI. Sequencing was performed with immunoSEQ multiplex PCR; in TCRdb, only in-frame clones are kept and a portion is missing. The sample contains 90,000 to 100,000 clones, 87% of which appear only once. General study results and limits: What antigens the expanded peripheral T cells recognized was never established. The authors also found low normalized T-cell clonal expansion in some nonresponders.

The TCR comes from an adult with an advanced solid tumor such as melanoma, head and neck, liver or kidney cancer. V is TRBV18 and J is TRBJ2-2; 8 bases match TRBD2. The specimen comprised CD4+ or CD8+ T cells sorted from blood, sampled in a trial of the OX40 agonist ivuxolimab. Here the CDR3 DNA reads TGTGCCAGCTCACCACCGTCGGGGGGGGACACCGGGGAGCTGTTTTTT. Its translation: CASSPPSGGDTGELFF.